This T cell receptor beta chain was found in a study of blood T cell repertoires in COVID-19. Cohorts were determined from participant-reported clinical history. Two negative PCRs, clearance, or symptom resolution characterized the recovered Cohort 3 donors. As originally analysed: Researchers report that nucleated cell counts were estimated from reference gene primer amplification. Libraries were prepared by immunoSEQ multiplex PCR; TCRdb keeps only in-frame clonotypes and omits some of them. D and trimming were read from the DNA, whereas the V and J calls and clone size are those reported in that table. The top ten clones hold roughly 1.6% of a sample with roughly 250,000 clones, around 84% of them seen once. The sequencing sample was made of PBMCs or T cells enriched from blood (not recorded which). This TCR was sampled from a woman aged 50 to 60 who had recovered from COVID-19.

CDR3 nucleotides: TGCAGCGTTGAAGATTGGGCTAGCAACGAGCAGTACTTC. This codes for CSVEDWASNEQYF. J is TRBJ2-7 and V is TRBV29-1; TRBD2 is a possible D gene (5 bases). CDR1 is SQVTM, CDR2 ANQGSEA, per germline. Trimming pared 0 bases from V and 5 bases from J, leaving 11 bases between. This CDR3 has 13 amino acids.